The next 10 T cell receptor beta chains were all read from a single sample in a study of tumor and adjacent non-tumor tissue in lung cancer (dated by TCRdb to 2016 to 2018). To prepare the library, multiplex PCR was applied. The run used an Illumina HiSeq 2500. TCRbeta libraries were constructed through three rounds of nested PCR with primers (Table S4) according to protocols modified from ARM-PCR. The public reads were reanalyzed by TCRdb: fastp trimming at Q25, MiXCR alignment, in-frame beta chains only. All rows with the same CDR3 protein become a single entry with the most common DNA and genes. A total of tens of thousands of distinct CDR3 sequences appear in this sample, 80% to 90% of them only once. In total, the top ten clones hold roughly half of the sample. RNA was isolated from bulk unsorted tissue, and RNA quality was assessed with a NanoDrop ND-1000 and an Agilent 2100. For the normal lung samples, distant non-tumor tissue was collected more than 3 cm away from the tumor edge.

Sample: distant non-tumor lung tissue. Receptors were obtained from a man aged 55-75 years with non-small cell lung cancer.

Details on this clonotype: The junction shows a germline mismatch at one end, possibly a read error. The CDR3 protein is CSVQLPDSYEQYF. CDR3 DNA sequence: TGCAGCGTTCAACTGCCGGATTCCTATGAGCAGTACTTC. The J gene is TRBJ2-7, the V gene TRBV29-1; no firm D call. Per germline, CDR1 SQVTM and CDR2 ANQGSEA. This CDR3 spans 13 amino acids.

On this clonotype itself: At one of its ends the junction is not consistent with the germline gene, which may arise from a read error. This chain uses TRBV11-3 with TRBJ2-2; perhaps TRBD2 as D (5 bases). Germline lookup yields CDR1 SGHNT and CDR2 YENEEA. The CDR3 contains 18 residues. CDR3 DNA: TGTGTCAGCAGCTCCCGGGGATCGGGTGGATACAGAGTCGGGGAGCTGTTTTTT. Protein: CVSSSRGSGGYRVGELFF.

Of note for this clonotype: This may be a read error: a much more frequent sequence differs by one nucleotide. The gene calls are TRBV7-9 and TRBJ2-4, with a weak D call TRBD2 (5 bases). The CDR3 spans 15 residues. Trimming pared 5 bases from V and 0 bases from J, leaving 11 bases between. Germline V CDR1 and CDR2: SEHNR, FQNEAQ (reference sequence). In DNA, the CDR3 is TGTGCCAGCAGCCTCGGGGATGTAGCCAAAAACATTCAGTACTTC. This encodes CASSLGDVAKNIQYF.

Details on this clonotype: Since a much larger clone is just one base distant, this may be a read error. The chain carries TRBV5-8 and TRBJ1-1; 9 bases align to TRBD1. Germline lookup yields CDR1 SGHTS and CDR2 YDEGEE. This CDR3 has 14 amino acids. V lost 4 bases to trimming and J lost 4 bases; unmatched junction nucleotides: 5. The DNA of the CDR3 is TGTGCCAGCAGCCGGGACAGGGCTGGCACTGAAGCTTTCTTT. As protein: CASSRDRAGTEAFF.

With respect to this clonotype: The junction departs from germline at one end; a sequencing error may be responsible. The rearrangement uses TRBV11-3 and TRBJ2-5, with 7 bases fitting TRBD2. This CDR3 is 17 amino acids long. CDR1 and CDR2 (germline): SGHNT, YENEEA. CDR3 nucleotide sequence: TGTGCCAGCTGCTTAGGGTCCAGCGGGGAGCCCCAAGAGACCCAGTACTTC. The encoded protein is CASCLGSSGEPQETQYF. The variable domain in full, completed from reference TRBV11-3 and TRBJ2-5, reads EAGVVQSPRYKIIEKKQPVAFWCNPISGHNTLYWYLQNLGQGPELLIRYENEEAVDDSQLPKDRFSAERLKGVDSTLKIQPAELGDSAVYLCASCLGSSGEPQETQYFGPGTRLLVL.

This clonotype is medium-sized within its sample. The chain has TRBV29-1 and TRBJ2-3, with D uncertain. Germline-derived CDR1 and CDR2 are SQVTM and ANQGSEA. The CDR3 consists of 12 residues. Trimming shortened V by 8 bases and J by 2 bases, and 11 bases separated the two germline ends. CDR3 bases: TGCAGCATAAGGGTTTTCACAGATACGCAGTATTTT. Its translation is CSIRVFTDTQYF.

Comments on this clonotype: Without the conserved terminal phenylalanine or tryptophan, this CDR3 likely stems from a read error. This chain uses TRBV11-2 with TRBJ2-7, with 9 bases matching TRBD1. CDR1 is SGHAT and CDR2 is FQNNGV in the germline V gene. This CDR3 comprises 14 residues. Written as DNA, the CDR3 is TGTGTCAGCAGCTTCGGGACAGGGCCCTACGAGCAGTACTAC. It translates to CVSSFGTGPYEQYY.

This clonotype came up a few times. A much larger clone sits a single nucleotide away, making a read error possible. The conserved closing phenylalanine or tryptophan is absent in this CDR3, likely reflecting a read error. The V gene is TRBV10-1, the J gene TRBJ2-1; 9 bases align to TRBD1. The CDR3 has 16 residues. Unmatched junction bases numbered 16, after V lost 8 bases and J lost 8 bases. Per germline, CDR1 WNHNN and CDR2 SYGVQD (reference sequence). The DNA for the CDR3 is TGCGCCAGCGGGGCTCCGGGACAGGGAGAAGGCGATGAGCAGTTCCTC. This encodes CASGAPGQGEGDEQFL.

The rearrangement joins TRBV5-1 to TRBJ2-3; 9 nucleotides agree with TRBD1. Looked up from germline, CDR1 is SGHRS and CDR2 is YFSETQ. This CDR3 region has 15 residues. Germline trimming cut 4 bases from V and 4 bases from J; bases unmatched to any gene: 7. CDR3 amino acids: CASSNRDRVSDTQYF. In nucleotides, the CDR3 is TGCGCCAGCAGCAACCGGGACAGGGTCTCAGATACGCAGTATTTT.

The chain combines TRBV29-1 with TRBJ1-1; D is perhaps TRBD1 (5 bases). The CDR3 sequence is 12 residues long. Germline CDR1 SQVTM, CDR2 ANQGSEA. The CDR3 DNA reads TGCGGCCCCCAAGAAGGGGAAACTGAAGCTTTCTTT. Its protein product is CGPQEGETEAFF.